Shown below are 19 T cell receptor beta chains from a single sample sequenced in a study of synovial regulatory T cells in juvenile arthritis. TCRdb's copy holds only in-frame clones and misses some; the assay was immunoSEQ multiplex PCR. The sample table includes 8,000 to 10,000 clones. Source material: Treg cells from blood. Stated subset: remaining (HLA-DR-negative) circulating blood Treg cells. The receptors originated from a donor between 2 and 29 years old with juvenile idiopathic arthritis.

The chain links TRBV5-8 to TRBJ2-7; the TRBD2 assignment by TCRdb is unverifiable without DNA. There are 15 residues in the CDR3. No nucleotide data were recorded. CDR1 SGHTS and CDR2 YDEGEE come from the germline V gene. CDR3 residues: CASSLGWRLAYEQYF.

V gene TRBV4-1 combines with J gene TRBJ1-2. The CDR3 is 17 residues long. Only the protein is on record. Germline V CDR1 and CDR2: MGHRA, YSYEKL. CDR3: CASSQVSSVEAPYGYTF.

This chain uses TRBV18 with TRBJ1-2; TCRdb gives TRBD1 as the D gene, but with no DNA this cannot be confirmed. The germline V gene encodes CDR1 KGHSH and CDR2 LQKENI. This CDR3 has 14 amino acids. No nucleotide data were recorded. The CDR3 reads CASSVDRGPYGYTF. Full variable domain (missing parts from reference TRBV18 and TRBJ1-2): NAGVMQNPRHLVRRRGQEARLRCSPMKGHSHVYWYRQLPEEGLKFMVYLQKENIIDESGMPKERFSAEFPKEGPSILRIQQVVRGDSAAYFCASSVDRGPYGYTFGSGTRLTVV.

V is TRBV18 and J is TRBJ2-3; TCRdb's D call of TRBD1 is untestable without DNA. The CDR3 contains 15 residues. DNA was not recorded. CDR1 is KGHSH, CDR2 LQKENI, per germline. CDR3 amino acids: CASSGTGTYTDTQYF.

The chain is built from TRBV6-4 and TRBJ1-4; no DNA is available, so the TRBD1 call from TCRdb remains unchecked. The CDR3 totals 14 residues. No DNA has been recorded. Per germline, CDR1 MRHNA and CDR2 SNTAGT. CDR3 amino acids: CASSDGQGGEKLFF.

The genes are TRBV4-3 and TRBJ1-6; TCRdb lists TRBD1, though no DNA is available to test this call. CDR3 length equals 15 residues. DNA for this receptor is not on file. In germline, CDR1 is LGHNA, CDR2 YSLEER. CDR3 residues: CASSHYQAWNSPLHF.

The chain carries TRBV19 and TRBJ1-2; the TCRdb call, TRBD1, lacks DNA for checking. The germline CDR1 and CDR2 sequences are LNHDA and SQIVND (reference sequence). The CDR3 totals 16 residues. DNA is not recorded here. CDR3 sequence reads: CASSIFGTGTNYGYTF.

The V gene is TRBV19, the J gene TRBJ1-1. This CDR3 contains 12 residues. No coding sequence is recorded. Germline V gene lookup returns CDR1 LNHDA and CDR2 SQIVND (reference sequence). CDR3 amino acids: CASGPRGTEAFF. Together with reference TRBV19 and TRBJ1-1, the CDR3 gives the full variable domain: DGGITQSPKYLFRKEGQNVTLSCEQNLNHDAMYWYRQDPGQGLRLIYYSQIVNDFQKGDIAEGYSVSREKKESFPLTVTSAQKNPTAFYLCASGPRGTEAFFGQGTRLTVV.

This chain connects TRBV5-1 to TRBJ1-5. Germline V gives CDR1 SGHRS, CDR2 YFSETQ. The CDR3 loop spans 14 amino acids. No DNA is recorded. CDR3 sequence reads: CASSLDPGGQPQHF.

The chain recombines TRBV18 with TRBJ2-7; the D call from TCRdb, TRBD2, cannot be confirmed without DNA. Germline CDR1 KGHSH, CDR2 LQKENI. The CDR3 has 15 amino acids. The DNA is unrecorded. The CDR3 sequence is CASSLISGGGYEQYF.

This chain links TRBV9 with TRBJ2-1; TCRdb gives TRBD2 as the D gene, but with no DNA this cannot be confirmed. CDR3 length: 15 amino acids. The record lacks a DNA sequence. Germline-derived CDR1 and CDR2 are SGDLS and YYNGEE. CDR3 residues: CASAVGLADYNEQFF.

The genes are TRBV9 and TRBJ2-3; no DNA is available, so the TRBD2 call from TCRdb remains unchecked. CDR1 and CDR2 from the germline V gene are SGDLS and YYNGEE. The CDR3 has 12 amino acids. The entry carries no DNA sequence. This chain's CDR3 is CASRSSTDTQYF.

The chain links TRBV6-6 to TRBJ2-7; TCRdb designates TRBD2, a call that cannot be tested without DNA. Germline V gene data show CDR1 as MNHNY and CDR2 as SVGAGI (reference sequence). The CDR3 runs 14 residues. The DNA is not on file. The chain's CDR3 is CASSTLGKTYEQYF.

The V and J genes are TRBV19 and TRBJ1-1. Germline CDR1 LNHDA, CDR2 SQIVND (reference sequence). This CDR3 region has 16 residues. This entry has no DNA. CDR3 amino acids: CASKLQDQIPNTEAFF.

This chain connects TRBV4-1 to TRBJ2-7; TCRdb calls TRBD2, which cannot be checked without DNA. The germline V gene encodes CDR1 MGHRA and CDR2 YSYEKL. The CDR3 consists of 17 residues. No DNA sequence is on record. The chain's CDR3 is CASSQELGGGGIYEQYF.

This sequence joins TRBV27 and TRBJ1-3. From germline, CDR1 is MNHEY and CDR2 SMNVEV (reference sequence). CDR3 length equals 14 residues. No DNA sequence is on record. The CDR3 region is CASSLKYSGNTIYF.

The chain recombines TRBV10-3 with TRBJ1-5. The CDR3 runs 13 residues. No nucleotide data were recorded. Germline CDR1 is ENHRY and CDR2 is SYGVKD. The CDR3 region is CAIGGYSNQPQHF.

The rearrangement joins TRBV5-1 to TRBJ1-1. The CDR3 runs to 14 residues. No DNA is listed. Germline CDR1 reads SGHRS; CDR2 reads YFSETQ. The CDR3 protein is CASGEEQLGTEAFF.

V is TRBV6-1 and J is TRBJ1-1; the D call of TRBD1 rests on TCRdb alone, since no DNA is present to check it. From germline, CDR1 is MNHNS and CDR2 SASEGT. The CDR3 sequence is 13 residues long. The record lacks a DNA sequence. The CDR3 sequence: CASTFTGGTEAFF.